The rows below give T cell receptor beta chains drawn from one sample of a study of OX40 agonist ivuxolimab in advanced cancers. The assay was immunoSEQ multiplex PCR, and TCRdb's table has in-frame clones only and misses some. The data show some 77,000 clones, roughly 87% seen once. The sample consisted of CD4+ or CD8+ T cells sorted from blood, taken in a trial of the OX40 agonist ivuxolimab. All receptors come from an adult with an advanced solid tumor such as melanoma, head and neck, liver or kidney cancer. Both conserved end residues are part of each CDR3. The order of the fields is clone size, V gene, J gene, D gene, CDR3 protein, CDR3 DNA. A D gene is named only where the DNA matches it firmly. Clone size is not always given. Where it is, it says once, few, many or a class for expanded clones.

clone size: .
V gene: TRBV19
J gene: TRBJ2-1
D gene: .
CDR3 protein: CASSIYSLYDEQFF
CDR3 DNA: TGTGCCAGTAGTATCTACTCGCTTTATGATGAGCAGTTCTTC

clone size: .
V gene: TRBV10-3
J gene: TRBJ1-1
D gene: .
CDR3 protein: CAISGSGRMNTEAFF
CDR3 DNA: TGTGCCATCAGTGGATCCGGGAGGATGAACACTGAAGCTTTCTTT

clone size: .
V gene: TRBV6-5
J gene: TRBJ2-7
D gene: .
CDR3 protein: CASSLEGTRVYEQYF
CDR3 DNA: TGTGCCAGCAGTTTAGAGGGGACGAGGGTCTACGAGCAGTACTTC

clone size: .
V gene: TRBV5-6
J gene: TRBJ2-7
D gene: TRBD1
CDR3 protein: CASSLRSWDSRYEQYF
CDR3 DNA: TGTGCCAGCAGCTTAAGATCTTGGGACAGCCGGTACGAGCAGTACTTC

clone size: .
V gene: TRBV1
J gene: TRBJ1-2
D gene: .
CDR3 protein: CTSSPGLGGYTF
CDR3 DNA: TGCACCAGCAGTCCCGGTCTGGGCGGCTACACCTTC

clone size: few
V gene: TRBV4-2
J gene: TRBJ1-2
D gene: .
CDR3 protein: CASSQGPGATIYGYTF
CDR3 DNA: TGTGCCAGCAGCCAAGGACCGGGAGCCACCATCTATGGCTACACCTTC

clone size: .
V gene: TRBV19
J gene: TRBJ1-1
D gene: TRBD1
CDR3 protein: CASSINRGPNMNTEAFF
CDR3 DNA: TGTGCCAGTAGTATTAACAGGGGACCCAATATGAACACTGAAGCTTTCTTT

clone size: .
V gene: TRBV15
J gene: TRBJ1-2
D gene: .
CDR3 protein: CATSREGQGGYTF
CDR3 DNA: TGTGCCACCAGCAGAGAAGGGCAGGGTGGCTACACCTTC

clone size: .
V gene: TRBV7-2
J gene: TRBJ1-2
D gene: .
CDR3 protein: CASGLGYGYTF
CDR3 DNA: TGTGCCAGCGGTCTGGGATATGGCTACACCTTC

clone size: .
V gene: TRBV6-5
J gene: TRBJ1-2
D gene: TRBD1
CDR3 protein: CASSSRTGTGYGYTF
CDR3 DNA: TGTGCCAGCAGTTCAAGGACAGGGACGGGCTATGGCTACACCTTC